The T cell receptor (beta chain) described here comes from a study of control samples from healthy donors and cancer patients. Trimming removed 4 bases from V and 9 bases from J; junction bases left unmatched: 7. Germline CDR1 is MDHEN and CDR2 is SYDVKM. The CDR3 consists of 14 residues. The data were produced by immunoSEQ multiplex PCR, yet TCRdb's version contains in-frame clones alone and is incomplete. The table includes under 450,000 clones, 80% to 95% detected once. This TCR was sampled from a man aged 35 to 55 with head and neck cancer. This chain connects TRBV28 to TRBJ2-1; 9 bases line up with TRBD1. The sample comprised PBMCs. The CDR3 sequence is CASSSTYRGREQFF. The CDR3 DNA follows: TGTGCCAGCAGTTCAACCTACAGGGGGCGTGAGCAGTTCTTC.